One sample yielded the 7 T cell receptor beta chains listed below, sequenced in a study of cytomegalovirus exposure and HLA in healthy donors. Primers: 60 Vbeta forward and 13 Jbeta reverse. Sequenced by immunoSEQ multiplex PCR; TCRdb stores in-frame clones only, minus some. Among around 92,000 clones, approximately 72% were seen once, and the ten largest hold 14%. The material sequenced was PBMCs. The source of these receptors is a woman between 65 and 79 years old in good health and CMV-seropositive.

The rearrangement links TRBV27 to TRBJ1-1, with 7 bases matching TRBD1. The CDR3 spans 15 residues. J gave up 1 base and V 6 bases, and 8 bases lay outside the gene matches. CDR1 is MNHEY, CDR2 SMNVEV, per germline (reference sequence). CDR3 region: CASRPTGTWNTEAFF. The CDR3 DNA is TGTGCCAGCAGGCCGACAGGGACATGGAACACTGAAGCTTTCTTT.

The rearrangement links TRBV9 to TRBJ1-1, with TRBD1 identical over 9 bases. This CDR3 region has 16 residues. With 0 bases clipped from V and 0 bases from J, the junction kept 3 bases outside the gene matches. Germline V gene lookup returns CDR1 SGDLS and CDR2 YYNGEE. CDR3 region: CASSVVGTGMNTEAFF. DNA of the CDR3: TGTGCCAGCAGCGTAGTGGGGACAGGGATGAACACTGAAGCTTTCTTT.

The V call is TRBV7-3, the J call TRBJ2-1; D not certain. Per germline, CDR1 SGHTA and CDR2 FQGTGA. The V end lost 5 bases, the J end lost 6 bases, and 11 bases lay between the germline ends. The CDR3 runs to 13 residues. The CDR3 sequence is CASSKNSGNEQFF. CDR3 sequence (DNA): TGTGCCAGCAGCAAGAATAGTGGCAATGAGCAGTTCTTC.

This clone is a singleton in its sample. The genes are TRBV6-1 and TRBJ2-7; D perhaps matches TRBD1 (6 bases). Deletions cut 2 bases from V and 6 bases from J, with 14 bases between. Germline CDR1 and CDR2: MNHNS and SASEGT. The CDR3 contains 14 residues. CDR3 in amino acids: CASSEWGLSSEQYF. DNA for the CDR3: TGTGCCAGCAGTGAATGGGGGCTGAGCTCCGAGCAGTACTTC.

There are a few counts of this clone. The V call is TRBV21-1, the J call TRBJ1-4; TRBD1, the table's D call, was not compared with the DNA. TRBV21-1 is given as a pseudogene. The CDR3 contains 16 residues. CDR3 coding DNA: TGTGCCAGCAGCGGCCGGTTGGGACAGGGGGCTGAAAAACTGTTTTTT. Translated, it gives CASSGRLGQGAEKLFF.

V is TRBV11-3 and J is TRBJ2-1; the match to TRBD1 covers 9 bases. Germline V gene lookup returns CDR1 SGHNT and CDR2 YENEEA. The CDR3 runs 13 residues. J was trimmed by 7 bases and V by 5 bases; bases with no gene match: 3. The CDR3 region is CASSPGTGNEQFF. CDR3 DNA sequence: TGTGCCAGCAGCCCGGGGACAGGGAATGAGCAGTTCTTC.

The rearrangement uses TRBV4-3 and TRBJ1-6; D gene unclear. The CDR3 covers 17 residues. Germline CDR1 and CDR2: LGHNA and YSLEER. Trimming removed 1 base at V and 0 bases at J, with 10 bases between. The CDR3 DNA is TGCGCCAGCAGCCAAGTTGGAGGGAGCTCCTATAATTCACCCCTCCACTTT. Its translation: CASSQVGGSSYNSPLHF.